This TCR beta chain comes out of a study of cytomegalovirus exposure and HLA in healthy donors. CDR1 SNHLY and CDR2 FYNNEI come from the germline V gene. Trimming took 5 bases from V and 4 from J; bases not matched to a gene: 6. This CDR3 has 14 residues. 13 Jbeta primers and 60 Vbeta primers were used for the PCR. Libraries were prepared by immunoSEQ multiplex PCR; TCRdb keeps only in-frame clonotypes and omits some of them. The table has some 200,000 clones, approximately 70% seen once. Sample: PBMCs. This sequence joins TRBV2 and TRBJ1-1; TRBD1 aligns across 8 bases. The receptor was isolated from a man aged 35 to 55 in good health and CMV-seropositive. CDR3 sequence (DNA): TGTGCCAGCAGTTATTGGACAGGGCCCACTGAAGCTTTCTTT. Amino acid sequence: CASSYWTGPTEAFF.